The text below deals with one T cell receptor beta chain. Its target is unknown. TCRdb independently ran MiXCR on the 5' RACE reads; one entry per CDR3 protein. This sample has approximately 130,000 distinct CDR3 sequences, with roughly 15% found just once. The sample is drawn from a study of T cells after yellow fever vaccination. Study findings and constraints: Faster peaking, at day 5 versus 15, marked a secondary response that was weaker. Subsequent to the booster, the majority of primary-vaccination clones reappeared (under 98% CD4, 85% to 90% CD8).

The specimen comprised CD8+ T cells sorted from PBMCs, sampled 5 days after the yellow fever booster vaccination. The TCR sequence derives from a man between 18 and 29 years old who received the YFV17D yellow fever vaccine.

This CDR3 reads CASGLVIQSNRGHTGELFF. Here the CDR3 DNA reads TGTGCTAGTGGTTTGGTGATCCAATCAAACAGGGGGCACACCGGGGAGCTGTTTTTT. V is TRBV12-5 and J is TRBJ2-2; 9 bases align to TRBD1. The length of the CDR3 is 19 residues. The germline V gene has CDR1 LGHNT and CDR2 FRNRAP. With V trimmed by 0 bases and J by 3 bases, 11 bases remained unmatched.